Presented here are 17 T cell receptor beta chains from one specimen sequenced in a study of CD8+CD57+ T cells in acquired aplastic anemia. The study profiled TCR beta VDJ and CDR3 using genomic DNA as template. TCRdb passed the reads through MiXCR, listing each CDR3 protein once. Here the sample spans roughly 130,000 distinct CDR3 sequences, around 50% being singletons. The sequenced material came from sorted CD4+, CD8+, or CD8+CD57+ T cells (not recorded which) from PBMCs. The receptors were gathered from a human donor in good health, serving as a control.

This clonotype has just one count. The chain joins TRBV20-1 to TRBJ2-3; D may correspond to TRBD1 or TRBD2 (5 bases each). V lost 1 base and J lost 8, with 13 bases in between. Germline-derived CDR1 and CDR2 are DFQATT and SNEGSKA (reference sequence). The CDR3 is 13 amino acids. The CDR3 sequence: CSARVGARGTQYF. CDR3 DNA: TGCAGTGCTAGAGTCGGGGCGCGCGGTACGCAGTATTTT.

V is TRBV15 and J is TRBJ2-7; 8 bases agree with TRBD2. CDR3 size: 14 residues. Germline V gene sequence: CDR1 LNHNV, CDR2 YYDKDF (reference sequence). Trimming cost V 9 bases and J 7 bases; bases outside gene matches: 14. This CDR3 reads CATNSGVVSGEQYF. CDR3 sequence (DNA): TGTGCCACTAATAGCGGGGTGGTTTCGGGGGAGCAGTACTTC. The whole variable domain, remainder taken from reference TRBV15 and TRBJ2-7, is DAMVIQNPRYQVTQFGKPVTLSCSQTLNHNVMYWYQQKSSQAPKLLFHYYDKDFNNEADTPDNFQSRRPNTSFCFLDIRSPGLGDTAMYLCATNSGVVSGEQYFGPGTRLTVT.

This clonotype was counted ten times or more. The chain employs TRBV20-1 and TRBJ1-2, with D tentatively TRBD1 (5 bases). The length of the CDR3 is 14 residues. Trimming stripped 4 bases from V and 0 bases from J, with 12 bases between. Germline V lookup: CDR1 DFQATT, CDR2 SNEGSKA (reference sequence). The CDR3 here is CSATYGGTNYGYTF. CDR3 coding DNA: TGCAGTGCTACGTACGGGGGAACTAACTATGGCTACACCTTC.

This clonotype has a handful of counts. The rearrangement joins TRBV10-3 to TRBJ1-2; TRBD1 matches 8 bases. The CDR3 loop spans 16 amino acids. J lost 1 base, V lost 0 bases, and 4 bases had no gene match. Per the germline V gene, CDR1 is ENHRY and CDR2 is SYGVKD. DNA of the CDR3: TGTGCCATCAGTGAGTCTCTCACAGGGGGTAACTATGGCTACACCTTC. Its translation: CAISESLTGGNYGYTF.

The V gene is TRBV2, the J gene TRBJ1-2; tentative D call: TRBD1 (5 bases). The V and J ends lost 0 bases and 4 bases respectively, with 9 bases between them. CDR1 is SNHLY and CDR2 is FYNNEI in the germline V gene. This CDR3 contains 14 residues. The CDR3 DNA reads TGTGCCAGCAGTGAAGCTACGCAGGGCTATGGCTACACCTTC. Its translation: CASSEATQGYGYTF.

The chain carries TRBV10-3 and TRBJ2-7, with TRBD1 matching over 9 bases. Germline lookup yields CDR1 ENHRY and CDR2 SYGVKD. V lost 4 bases and J lost 6; bases outside the gene matches: 4. CDR3 length: 13 residues. CDR3 bases: TGTGCCATCAGTGGGGACAGGGAGGGCGAGCAGTACTTC. Protein product: CAISGDREGEQYF.

This clonotype was detected ten times or more. The V call is TRBV6-5, the J call TRBJ1-3; 7 bases match TRBD1. CDR3 size: 15 residues. V gave up 4 bases and J gave up 6 bases; unmatched junction bases: 9. Germline V gives CDR1 MNHEY, CDR2 SVGAGI. The CDR3 DNA reads as TGTGCCAGCAGTTCGACAGGGCAGGACATAAACACCATATATTTT. This translates into CASSSTGQDINTIYF.

Only one count was recorded for this clonotype. The rearrangement uses TRBV20-1 and TRBJ2-3, with D unclear. V was pared by 6 bases and J by 2 bases, with 18 bases between. CDR1 and CDR2 (germline): DFQATT, SNEGSKA (reference sequence). The CDR3 totals 15 residues. CDR3 nucleotides: TGCAGTGCCAGCAGCCGACGAAGCCACACAGATACGCAGTATTTT. Translation gives CSASSRRSHTDTQYF.

This clonotype was seen only a few times. The rearrangement links TRBV20-1 to TRBJ2-1; D may match TRBD1 or TRBD2 (5 bases each). This CDR3 comprises 15 residues. Germline CDR1 reads DFQATT; CDR2 reads SNEGSKA (reference sequence). Trimming cost V 2 bases and J 5 bases, with 16 bases left between them. The CDR3 DNA follows: TGCAGTGCTAGAAGAAGGGACCAGGACCACAATGAGCAGTTCTTC. Amino acids: CSARRRDQDHNEQFF.

As DNA, the CDR3 is TGTGCCACCAGTGTTGTAGGGGGAGACTATGGCTACACCTTC. Protein product: CATSVVGGDYGYTF. V usage is TRBV24-1 and J usage is TRBJ1-2; TRBD1 might be the D (6 bases). Germline V gene lookup returns CDR1 KGHDR and CDR2 SFDVKD. V gave up 5 bases and J gave up 3 bases, with 12 bases separating them. The CDR3 has 14 amino acids.

The chain joins TRBV2 to TRBJ2-7, with TRBD2 matching over 9 bases. The CDR3 is 13 amino acids. Germline V gene sequence: CDR1 SNHLY, CDR2 FYNNEI. V shed 6 bases, J shed 7 bases, and the junction held 7 bases outside the gene matches. Written as DNA, the CDR3 is TGTGCCAGCAGCGTTCCTAGCGGGGAGGAGCAGTACTTC. This translates into CASSVPSGEEQYF. The full variable domain, completed using reference TRBV2 and TRBJ2-7, is EPEVTQTPSHQVTQMGQEVILRCVPISNHLYFYWYRQILGQKVEFLVSFYNNEISEKSEIFDDQFSVERPDGSNFTLKIRSTKLEDSAMYFCASSVPSGEEQYFGPGTRLTVT.

This clonotype has ten or more counts. The chain has TRBV7-2 and TRBJ2-6; possible D gene TRBD2, 5 bases. V was clipped by 3 bases and J by 2 bases, with 8 bases between them. Germline CDR1 reads SGHTA; CDR2 reads FQGNSA. The CDR3 totals 15 residues. DNA of the CDR3: TGTGCCAGCAGCTTGGTGAGGGCTGGGGCCAACGTCCTGACTTTC. It codes for CASSLVRAGANVLTF.

This clonotype was recorded a few times. The CDR3 DNA reads TGTGCCAGTAGTTACAGACGGACAGGGTGGGAGCCCCAGCATTTT. Translating it yields CASSYRRTGWEPQHF. The chain recombines TRBV19 with TRBJ1-5; 8 bases fit TRBD1. The V gene's germline CDR1 is LNHDA and CDR2 SQIVND (reference sequence). The CDR3 totals 15 residues. Trimming removed 5 bases from V and 8 bases from J; junction bases left unmatched: 11.

Of note for this clonotype: A junction boundary mismatches the germline segment, possibly from a read error. The chain carries TRBV19 and TRBJ2-3, with a possible D match to TRBD1 (6 bases). Germline V CDR1 and CDR2: LNHDA, SQIVND (reference sequence). The CDR3 spans 14 residues. CDR3 nucleotides: TGTGCCAGTAGTATAGACAGGGGCACAGATACGCGGTGTTTT. Protein sequence: CASSIDRGTDTRCF.

The J gene is TRBJ2-7, the V gene TRBV2; 7 bases are a match to TRBD1. J gave up 1 base and V 2 bases, and 5 bases lay outside the gene matches. CDR3 size: 15 residues. From germline, CDR1 is SNHLY and CDR2 FYNNEI. CDR3 region: CASSESGGTSYEQYF. CDR3 nucleotide sequence: TGTGCCAGCAGTGAATCAGGGGGTACTTCCTACGAGCAGTACTTC.

This clonotype is labeled as medium-sized. The chain is built from TRBV2 and TRBJ1-1; D gene ambiguous. The germline CDR1 and CDR2 sequences are SNHLY and FYNNEI. V was clipped by 10 bases and J by 3 bases, with 12 bases between them. The CDR3 has 12 amino acids. This chain's CDR3 is CANQDRYTEAFF. CDR3 coding DNA: TGTGCCAACCAGGATCGGTACACTGAAGCTTTCTTT.

At least ten counts were recorded for this clonotype. This chain uses TRBV6-1 with TRBJ1-1, with 12 bases identical to TRBD1. Germline CDR1 MNHNS, CDR2 SASEGT. The CDR3 totals 12 residues. For the CDR3, the DNA is TGTGAGGGGGACAGGGGGCATACTGAAGCTTTCTTT. This encodes CEGDRGHTEAFF.